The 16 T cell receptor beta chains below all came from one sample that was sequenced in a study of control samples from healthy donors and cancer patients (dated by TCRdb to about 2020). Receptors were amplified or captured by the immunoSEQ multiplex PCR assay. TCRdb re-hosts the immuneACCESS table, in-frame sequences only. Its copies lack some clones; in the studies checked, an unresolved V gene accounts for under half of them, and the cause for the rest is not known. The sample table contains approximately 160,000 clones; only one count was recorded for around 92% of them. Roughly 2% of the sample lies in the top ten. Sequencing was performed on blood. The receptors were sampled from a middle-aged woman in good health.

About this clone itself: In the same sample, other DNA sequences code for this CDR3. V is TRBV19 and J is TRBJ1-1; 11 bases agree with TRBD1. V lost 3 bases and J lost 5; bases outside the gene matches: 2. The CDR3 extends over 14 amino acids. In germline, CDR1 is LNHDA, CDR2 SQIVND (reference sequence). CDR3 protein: CASSIGTGGTEAFF. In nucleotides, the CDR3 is TGTGCCAGTAGTATCGGGACAGGGGGGACTGAAGCTTTCTTT.

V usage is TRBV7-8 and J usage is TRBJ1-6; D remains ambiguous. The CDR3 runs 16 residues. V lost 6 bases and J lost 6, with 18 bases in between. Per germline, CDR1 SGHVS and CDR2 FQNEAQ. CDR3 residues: CASSPWAGTTNSPLHF. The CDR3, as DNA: TGTGCCAGCAGTCCTTGGGCGGGCACTACTAATTCACCCCTCCACTTT.

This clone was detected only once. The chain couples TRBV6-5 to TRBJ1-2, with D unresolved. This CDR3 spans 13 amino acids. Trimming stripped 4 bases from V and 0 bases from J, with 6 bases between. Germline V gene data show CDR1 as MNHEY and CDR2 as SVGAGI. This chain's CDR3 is CASSWEANYGYTF. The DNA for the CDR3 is TGTGCCAGCAGTTGGGAAGCTAACTATGGCTACACCTTC.

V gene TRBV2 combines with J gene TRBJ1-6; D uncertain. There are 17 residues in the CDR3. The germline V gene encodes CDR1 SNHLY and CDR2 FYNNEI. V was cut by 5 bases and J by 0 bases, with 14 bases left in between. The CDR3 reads CASSRNFLSSYNSPLHF. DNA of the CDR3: TGTGCCAGCAGTCGGAATTTCCTGAGCTCCTATAATTCACCCCTCCACTTT.

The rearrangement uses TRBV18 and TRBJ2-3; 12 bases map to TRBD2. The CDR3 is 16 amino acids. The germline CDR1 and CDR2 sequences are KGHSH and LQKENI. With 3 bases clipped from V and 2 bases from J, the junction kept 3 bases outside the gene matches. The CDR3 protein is CASSPTSGGTTDTQYF. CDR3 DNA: TGTGCCAGCTCACCTACTAGCGGGGGGACCACAGATACGCAGTATTTT.

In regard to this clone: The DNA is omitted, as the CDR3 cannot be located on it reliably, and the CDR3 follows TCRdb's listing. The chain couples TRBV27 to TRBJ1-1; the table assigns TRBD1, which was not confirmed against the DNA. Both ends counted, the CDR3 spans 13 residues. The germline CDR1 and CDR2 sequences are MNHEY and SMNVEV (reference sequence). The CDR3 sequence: CASSTADVPEAFF.

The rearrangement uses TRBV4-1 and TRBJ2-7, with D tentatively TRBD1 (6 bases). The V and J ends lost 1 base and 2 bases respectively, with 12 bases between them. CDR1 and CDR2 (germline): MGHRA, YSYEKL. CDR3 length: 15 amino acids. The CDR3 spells CASSQGRGQTYEQYF. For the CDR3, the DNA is TGCGCCAGCAGCCAAGGTAGGGGACAAACCTACGAGCAGTACTTC.

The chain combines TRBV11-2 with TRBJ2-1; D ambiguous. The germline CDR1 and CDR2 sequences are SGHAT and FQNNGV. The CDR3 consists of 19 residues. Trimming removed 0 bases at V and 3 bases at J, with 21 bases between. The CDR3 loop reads CASSLDHVFKGAFYNEQFF. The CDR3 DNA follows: TGTGCCAGCAGCTTAGATCATGTCTTTAAGGGCGCGTTCTACAATGAGCAGTTCTTC.

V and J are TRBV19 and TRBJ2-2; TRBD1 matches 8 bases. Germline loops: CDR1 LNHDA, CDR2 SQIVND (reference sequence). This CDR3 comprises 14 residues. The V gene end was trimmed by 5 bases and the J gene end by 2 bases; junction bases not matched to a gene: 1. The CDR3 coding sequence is TGTGCCAGTAGTGACAGGGGAAACACCGGGGAGCTGTTTTTT. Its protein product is CASSDRGNTGELFF.

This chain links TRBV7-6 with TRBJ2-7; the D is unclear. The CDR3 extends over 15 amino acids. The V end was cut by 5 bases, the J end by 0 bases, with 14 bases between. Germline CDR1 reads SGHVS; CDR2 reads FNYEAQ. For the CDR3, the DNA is TGTGCCAGCAGCCCCACATCCGGGTACTCCTACGAGCAGTACTTC. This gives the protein CASSPTSGYSYEQYF.

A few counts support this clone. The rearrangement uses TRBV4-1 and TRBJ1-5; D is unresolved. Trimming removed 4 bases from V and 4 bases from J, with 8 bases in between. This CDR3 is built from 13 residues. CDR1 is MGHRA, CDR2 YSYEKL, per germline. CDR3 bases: TGCGCCAGCAGCCCCGTCGGGAATCAGCCCCAGCATTTT. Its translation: CASSPVGNQPQHF.

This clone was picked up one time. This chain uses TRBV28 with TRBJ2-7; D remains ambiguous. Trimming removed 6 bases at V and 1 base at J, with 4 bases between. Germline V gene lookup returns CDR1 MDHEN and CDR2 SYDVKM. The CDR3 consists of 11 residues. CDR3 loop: CASSRSYEQYF. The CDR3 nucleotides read TGTGCCAGCAGCCGGTCCTACGAGCAGTACTTC.

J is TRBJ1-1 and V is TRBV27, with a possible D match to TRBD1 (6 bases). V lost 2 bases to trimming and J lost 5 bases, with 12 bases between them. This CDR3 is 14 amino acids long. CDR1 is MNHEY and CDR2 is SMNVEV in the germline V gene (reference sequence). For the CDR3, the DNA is TGTGCCAGCAGTTTAGTGGGGGCAGGGACTGAAGCTTTCTTT. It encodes CASSLVGAGTEAFF.

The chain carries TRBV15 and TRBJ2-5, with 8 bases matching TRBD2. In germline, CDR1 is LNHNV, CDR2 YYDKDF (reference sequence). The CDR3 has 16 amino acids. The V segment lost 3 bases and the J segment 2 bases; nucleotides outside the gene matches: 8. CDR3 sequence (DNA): TGTGCCACCAGCAGCGGAAACTCGGGAGGGCAAGAGACCCAGTACTTC. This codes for CATSSGNSGGQETQYF.

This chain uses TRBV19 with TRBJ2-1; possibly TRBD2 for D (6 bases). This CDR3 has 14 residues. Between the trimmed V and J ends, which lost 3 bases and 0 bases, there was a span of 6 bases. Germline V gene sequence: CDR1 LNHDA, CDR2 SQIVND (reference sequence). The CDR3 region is CASSIGGSYNEQFF. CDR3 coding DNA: TGTGCCAGTAGTATCGGGGGCTCCTACAATGAGCAGTTCTTC.

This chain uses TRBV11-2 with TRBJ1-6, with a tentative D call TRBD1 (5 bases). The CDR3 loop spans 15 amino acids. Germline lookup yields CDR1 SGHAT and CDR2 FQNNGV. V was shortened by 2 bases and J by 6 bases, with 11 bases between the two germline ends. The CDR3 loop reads CASSLSAGSNSPLHF. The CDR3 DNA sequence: TGTGCCAGCAGCTTATCCGCAGGGTCTAATTCACCCCTCCACTTT.